One and the same sample provided the 14 T cell receptor beta chains below, sequenced in a study of OX40 agonist ivuxolimab in advanced cancers. The table came from immunoSEQ multiplex PCR; TCRdb's copy has only in-frame clones and leaves some out. This sample carries approximately 35,000 clones, 60% to 75% of them seen once, and the ten largest clones take approximately 13%. The sample in question was CD4+ or CD8+ T cells sorted from blood, obtained in a trial of the OX40 agonist ivuxolimab. The source is an adult with an advanced solid tumor such as melanoma, head and neck, liver or kidney cancer.

This chain joins TRBV7-3 and TRBJ1-5; D uncertain. The CDR3 is 14 amino acids. Between the trimmed V and J ends, which lost 5 bases and 4 bases, there was a span of 12 bases. Per germline, CDR1 SGHTA and CDR2 FQGTGA. DNA of the CDR3: TGTGCCAGCAGCCACGCGATGAAGAATCAGCCCCAGCATTTT. Translated, it gives CASSHAMKNQPQHF. The full variable domain, completed using reference TRBV7-3 and TRBJ1-5, is GAGVSQTPSNKVTEKGKYVELRCDPISGHTALYWYRQSLGQGPEFLIYFQGTGAADDSGLPNDRFFAVRPEGSVSTLKIQRTERGDSAVYLCASSHAMKNQPQHFGDGTRLSIL.

The V gene is TRBV5-8, the J gene TRBJ1-3; 11 bases map to TRBD1. With 6 bases clipped from V and 2 bases from J, the junction kept 4 bases outside the gene matches. The CDR3 is made up of 15 amino acids. Germline-derived CDR1 and CDR2 are SGHTS and YDEGEE. CDR3 amino acids: CASTRDRGTGNTIYF. CDR3 nucleotides: TGTGCCAGCACGCGGGACAGGGGGACTGGAAACACCATATATTTT.

This chain joins TRBV11-1 and TRBJ1-2, with no clear D. The V gene lost 5 bases and the J gene lost 3 bases, with 10 bases spanning the gap. CDR3 size: 13 residues. Germline V gene data show CDR1 as SGHAT and CDR2 as FQDESV (reference sequence). The CDR3 here is CASSPGRYYGYTF. DNA for the CDR3: TGTGCCAGCAGCCCAGGACGGTACTATGGCTACACCTTC.

The V gene is TRBV5-6, the J gene TRBJ2-5; D gene unclear. Germline V gives CDR1 SGHDT, CDR2 YYEEEE. This CDR3 has 13 amino acids. The V and J ends lost 0 bases and 4 bases respectively, with 7 bases between them. CDR3 region: CASSLVGRETQYF. In nucleotides, the CDR3 is TGTGCCAGCAGCTTGGTTGGGCGAGAGACCCAGTACTTC.

The rearrangement joins TRBV6-1 to TRBJ1-1, with D possibly matching TRBD1 (5 bases). This CDR3 has 12 amino acids. Germline CDR1 is MNHNS and CDR2 is SASEGT. The V and J ends lost 2 bases and 4 bases respectively, with 5 bases between them. CDR3: CASSERGTEAFF. The CDR3 DNA follows: TGTGCCAGCAGTGAAAGGGGCACTGAAGCTTTCTTT.

The chain combines TRBV6-5 with TRBJ2-5; either TRBD1 or TRBD2 may fit D (6 bases each). In germline, CDR1 is MNHEY, CDR2 SVGAGI. The V gene lost 5 bases and the J gene lost 9 bases, with 13 bases spanning the gap. This CDR3 contains 12 residues. CDR3 coding DNA: TGTGCCAGCAGTGGGGGGAAGGGGGCCCAGTACTTC. Protein sequence: CASSGGKGAQYF.

The chain has TRBV4-1 and TRBJ1-1, with D uncertain. This CDR3 is built from 16 residues. The V and J ends lost 2 bases and 0 bases respectively, with 13 bases between them. Per the germline V gene, CDR1 is MGHRA and CDR2 is YSYEKL. The DNA for the CDR3 is TGCGCCAGCAGCCAAAAAGGAGGGAGTTTGAACACTGAAGCTTTCTTT. Translation: CASSQKGGSLNTEAFF.

The chain uses TRBV30 and TRBJ1-4; no definite D call. Germline CDR1 reads GTSNPN; CDR2 reads SVGIG (reference sequence). The CDR3 covers 12 residues. Trimming took off 2 bases at V and 11 bases at J, with 12 bases between the two ends. CDR3 sequence reads: CAWSNSERKLFF. The CDR3 DNA is TGTGCCTGGAGTAACTCGGAAAGGAAACTGTTTTTT.

The chain links TRBV7-9 to TRBJ2-1; D might be TRBD1 or TRBD2, each matching 5 bases. The V and J ends lost 0 bases and 4 bases respectively, with 10 bases between them. The V gene's germline CDR1 is SEHNR and CDR2 FQNEAQ (reference sequence). CDR3 length equals 15 residues. In nucleotides, the CDR3 is TGTGCCAGCAGCTTAGCTGGGGGAACATACAATGAGCAGTTCTTC. As protein: CASSLAGGTYNEQFF.

The rearrangement joins TRBV4-2 to TRBJ2-5; 8 bases are shared with TRBD1. The germline V gene has CDR1 LGHNA and CDR2 YNFKEQ. Trimming cost V 4 bases and J 2 bases; bases outside gene matches: 3. The CDR3 loop spans 14 amino acids. DNA for the CDR3: TGTGCCAGCAGCCCTAACAGGGGGCAAGAGACCCAGTACTTC. Translation gives CASSPNRGQETQYF.

This clone was detected only once. The chain carries TRBV10-2 and TRBJ1-1, with a weak D call TRBD1 (5 bases). Per germline, CDR1 WSHSY and CDR2 SAAADI. With 4 bases removed from V and 4 bases from J, the gap between germline ends came to 10 bases. The CDR3 sequence is 13 residues long. The CDR3 coding sequence is TGCGCCAGCAGTGCCGCCGGGGGCACTGAAGCTTTCTTT. Its protein product is CASSAAGGTEAFF.

The V gene is TRBV5-4, the J gene TRBJ2-7; D is unclear. The CDR3 is 11 residues long. V was pared by 6 bases and J by 6 bases, with 10 bases between. Germline V gene sequence: CDR1 SGHNT, CDR2 YYREEE (reference sequence). CDR3 in amino acids: CASTPACEQYV. In DNA, the CDR3 is TGTGCCAGCACCCCGGCCTGCGAGCAGTACGTC.

This clone has a handful of counts. The chain joins TRBV6-1 to TRBJ1-1; D might be TRBD1 (5 bases). This CDR3 has 13 residues. Germline lookup yields CDR1 MNHNS and CDR2 SASEGT. V was pared by 8 bases and J by 5 bases, with 15 bases between. The CDR3 sequence is CASVPGQRTEAFF. The CDR3 nucleotides are TGTGCCAGCGTTCCAGGGCAGAGAACTGAAGCTTTCTTT.

The table lists this clone with a count of one. The CDR3 is CASSGQLNTEAFF. In DNA, the CDR3 is TGTGCCAGCAGTGGACAGTTGAACACTGAAGCTTTCTTT. This rearrangement joins TRBV6-4 to TRBJ1-1; D might be TRBD1 (5 bases). Trimming cost V 4 bases and J 0 bases, with 6 bases left between them. This CDR3 is 13 amino acids long. Germline V gene lookup returns CDR1 MRHNA and CDR2 SNTAGT.